A single sample gave rise to the 10 T cell receptor beta chains below, sequenced in a study of blood T cell repertoires in COVID-19. Assay: immunoSEQ multiplex PCR; the TCRdb copy retains only in-frame clones and omits some. There are over 200,000 clones in the sample; 84% occur only once, and about 7.3% lies in the top ten. Sequenced: peripheral blood. Receptors were obtained from a woman aged 50 to 60 with active or convalescent COVID-19.

This chain links TRBV18 with TRBJ2-2, with D possibly being TRBD2 (6 bases). Germline-derived CDR1 and CDR2 are KGHSH and LQKENI. The CDR3 has 13 amino acids. Trimming cost V 5 bases and J 6 bases, with 10 bases left between them. The CDR3 here is CASSAGNPGELFF. The DNA for the CDR3 is TGTGCCAGCTCAGCGGGAAATCCCGGGGAGCTGTTTTTT.

The J gene is TRBJ2-3, the V gene TRBV2; 8 nucleotides align to TRBD1. Unmatched junction bases numbered 19, after V lost 5 bases and J lost 9 bases. CDR3 length: 17 amino acids. CDR1 is SNHLY and CDR2 is FYNNEI in the germline V gene. The CDR3 nucleotides are TGTGCCAGCAGTAAGGACGGGACAGGCCCTGCGACGGACACGCAGTATTTT. Its protein is CASSKDGTGPATDTQYF.

This chain links TRBV28 with TRBJ1-6; no firm D call. The germline V gene encodes CDR1 MDHEN and CDR2 SYDVKM. V lost 6 bases to trimming and J lost 0 bases, with 12 bases between them. The CDR3 covers 16 residues. The CDR3 bases are TGTGCCAGCAGCAAGACTGGGAGCTCCTATAATTCACCCCTCCACTTT. Encoded protein: CASSKTGSSYNSPLHF.

The chain recombines TRBV2 with TRBJ1-6; TRBD1 agrees at 8 bases. CDR1 and CDR2 (germline): SNHLY, FYNNEI. Losses at the gene ends were 6 bases for V and 7 bases for J; bases not matched to a gene: 5. The CDR3 totals 14 residues. CDR3 sequence: CASRTTGANSPLHF. The DNA for the CDR3 is TGTGCCAGCAGGACGACAGGGGCGAATTCACCCCTCCACTTT.

The chain employs TRBV19 and TRBJ2-2; a possible D gene is TRBD1 (6 bases). Trimming left V 5 bases short and J 0 bases short, with 10 bases between. This CDR3 contains 15 residues. CDR1 and CDR2 (germline): LNHDA, SQIVND (reference sequence). CDR3 coding DNA: TGTGCCAGTAGTCCGGACAGTTCGAACACCGGGGAGCTGTTTTTT. It specifies CASSPDSSNTGELFF. The full variable domain, rest sourced from reference TRBV19 and TRBJ2-2, is DGGITQSPKYLFRKEGQNVTLSCEQNLNHDAMYWYRQDPGQGLRLIYYSQIVNDFQKGDIAEGYSVSREKKESFPLTVTSAQKNPTAFYLCASSPDSSNTGELFFGEGSRLTVL.

This chain uses TRBV9 with TRBJ2-3; TRBD1 matches at 7 bases. Germline V CDR1 and CDR2: SGDLS, YYNGEE. This CDR3 has 17 residues. V was clipped by 1 base and J by 2 bases; unmatched bases: 10. The CDR3 protein is CASSVSHPGQFTDTQYF. The CDR3 region has the DNA TGTGCCAGCAGCGTAAGCCATCCGGGACAGTTCACAGATACGCAGTATTTT.

This sequence joins TRBV3-1 (or the pseudogene TRBV3-2) and TRBJ1-1; D is unclear. Germline V gene data show CDR1 as LGHDT and CDR2 as YNNKEL (reference sequence). CDR3 size: 15 residues. V dropped 4 bases and J dropped 6 bases, with 18 bases sitting between them. The CDR3 reads CASSRRGSKVPEAFF. DNA of the CDR3: TGTGCCAGCAGCCGTCGGGGATCGAAGGTCCCTGAAGCTTTCTTT.

The chain joins TRBV5-1 to TRBJ2-1; D may be TRBD2 (6 bases). Per germline, CDR1 SGHRS and CDR2 YFSETQ. CDR3 length: 15 residues. V was shortened by 3 bases and J by 5 bases, with 15 bases between the two germline ends. The CDR3 protein is CASSSEAGTHNEQFF. In nucleotides, the CDR3 is TGCGCCAGCAGCTCCGAAGCGGGTACCCACAATGAGCAGTTCTTC.

This chain uses TRBV5-5 with TRBJ1-2; 10 bases map to TRBD1. Losses at the gene ends were 4 bases for V and 7 bases for J; bases not matched to a gene: 1. Per germline, CDR1 SGHKS and CDR2 YYEKEE (reference sequence). CDR3 length: 12 residues. In DNA form, the CDR3 reads TGTGCCAGCAGCGGGGACAGGGGTGGCTACACCTTC. It specifies CASSGDRGGYTF.

The chain carries TRBV5-1 and TRBJ1-2; 7 nucleotides agree with TRBD1. V was clipped by 2 bases and J by 8 bases; unmatched bases: 9. This CDR3 spans 14 amino acids. In germline, CDR1 is SGHRS, CDR2 YFSETQ. The CDR3 DNA follows: TGCGCCAGCAGCTTAGGGACAGAAGATTTAGGCTACACCTTC. It encodes CASSLGTEDLGYTF.